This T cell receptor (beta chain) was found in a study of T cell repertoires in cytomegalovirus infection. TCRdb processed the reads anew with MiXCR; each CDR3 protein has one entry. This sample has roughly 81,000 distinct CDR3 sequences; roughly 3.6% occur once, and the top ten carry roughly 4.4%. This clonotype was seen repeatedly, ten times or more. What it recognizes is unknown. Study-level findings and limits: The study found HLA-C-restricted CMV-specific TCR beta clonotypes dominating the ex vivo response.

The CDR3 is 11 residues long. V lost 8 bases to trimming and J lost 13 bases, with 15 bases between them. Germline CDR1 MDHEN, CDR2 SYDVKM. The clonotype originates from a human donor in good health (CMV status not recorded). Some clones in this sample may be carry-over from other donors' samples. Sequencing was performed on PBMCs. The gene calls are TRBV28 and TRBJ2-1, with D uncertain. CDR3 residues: CASLGSTHQFF. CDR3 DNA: TGTGCCAGCTTAGGGTCCACACACCAGTTCTTC.